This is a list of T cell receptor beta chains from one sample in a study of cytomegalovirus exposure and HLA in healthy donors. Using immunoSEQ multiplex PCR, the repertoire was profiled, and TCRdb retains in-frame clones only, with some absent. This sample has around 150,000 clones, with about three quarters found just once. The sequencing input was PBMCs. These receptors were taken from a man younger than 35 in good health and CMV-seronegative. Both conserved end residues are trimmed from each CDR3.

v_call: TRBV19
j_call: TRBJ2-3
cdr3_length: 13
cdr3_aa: ASSMREGLADTQY

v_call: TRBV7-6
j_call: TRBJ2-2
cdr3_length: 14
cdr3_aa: ASSLEVAAYTGELF

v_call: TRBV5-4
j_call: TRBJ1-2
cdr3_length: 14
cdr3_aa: ASSFIGPGANYGYT

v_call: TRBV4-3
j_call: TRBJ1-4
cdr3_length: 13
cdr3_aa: ASSHSGGPSEKLF

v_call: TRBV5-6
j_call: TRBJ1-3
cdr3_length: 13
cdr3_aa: ASTHSGGSRNTIY

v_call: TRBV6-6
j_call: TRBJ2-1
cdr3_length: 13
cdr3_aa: ASSWSGRGGNEQF

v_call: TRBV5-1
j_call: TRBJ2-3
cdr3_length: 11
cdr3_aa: ASSSTGTDTQY

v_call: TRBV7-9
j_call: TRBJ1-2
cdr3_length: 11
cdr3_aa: ASSLLLTRGYT

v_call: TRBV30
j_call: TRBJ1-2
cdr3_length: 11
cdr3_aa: AWSTTGTTGYT

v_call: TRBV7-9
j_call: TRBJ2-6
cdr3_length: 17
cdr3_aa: SSSPSTGIFESGANVLT

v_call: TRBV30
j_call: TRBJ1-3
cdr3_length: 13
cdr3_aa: AWGGDPVMGNTIY

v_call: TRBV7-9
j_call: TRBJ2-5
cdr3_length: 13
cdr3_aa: ASRPGALAQETQY

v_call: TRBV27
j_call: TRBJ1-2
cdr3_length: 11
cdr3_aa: ASSPTANYGYT

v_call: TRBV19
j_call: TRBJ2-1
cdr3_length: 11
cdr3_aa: ASNPSSYNEQF

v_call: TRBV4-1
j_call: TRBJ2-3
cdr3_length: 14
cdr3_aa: ASSQVVTGITDTQY

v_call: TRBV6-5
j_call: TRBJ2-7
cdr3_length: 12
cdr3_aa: ASSGSGASYEQY

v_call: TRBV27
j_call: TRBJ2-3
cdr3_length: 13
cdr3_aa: ASSPGTGGPDTQY

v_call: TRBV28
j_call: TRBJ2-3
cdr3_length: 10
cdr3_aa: ASDGDTDTQY

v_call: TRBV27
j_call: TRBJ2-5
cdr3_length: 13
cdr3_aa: ASSLSDRERETQY

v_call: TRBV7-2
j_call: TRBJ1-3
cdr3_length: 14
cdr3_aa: ASSLGQGYGGNTIY

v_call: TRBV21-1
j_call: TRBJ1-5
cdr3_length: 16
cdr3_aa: ASSARWQGARKRQPQH

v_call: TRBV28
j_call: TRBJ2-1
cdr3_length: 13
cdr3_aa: ASSSLAGGPNEQF

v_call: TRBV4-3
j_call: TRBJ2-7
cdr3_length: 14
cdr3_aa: ASSQEYGTGGYEQY

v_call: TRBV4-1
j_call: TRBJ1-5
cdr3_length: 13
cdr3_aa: ASSQVGALEQPQH

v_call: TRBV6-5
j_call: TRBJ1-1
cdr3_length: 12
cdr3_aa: ASSYSYQGSEAF

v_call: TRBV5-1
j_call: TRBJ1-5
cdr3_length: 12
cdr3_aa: ASSLAGRDQPQH

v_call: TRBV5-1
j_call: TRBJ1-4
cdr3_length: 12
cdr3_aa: ASSFERVNEKLF

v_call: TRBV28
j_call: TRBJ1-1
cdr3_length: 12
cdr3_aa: ASKLTVPNTEAF

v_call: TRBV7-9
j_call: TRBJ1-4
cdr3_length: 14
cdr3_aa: ASSRAGQGEDGKLF

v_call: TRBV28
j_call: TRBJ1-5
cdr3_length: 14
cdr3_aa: ASSTDRPYSNQPQH

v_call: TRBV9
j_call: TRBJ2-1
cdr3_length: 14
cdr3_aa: ASSVVGRATYNEQF

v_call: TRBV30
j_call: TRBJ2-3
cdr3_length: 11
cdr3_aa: AWSREGTDTQY

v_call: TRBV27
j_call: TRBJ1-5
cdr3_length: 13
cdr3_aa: ASSFGRGSNQPQH

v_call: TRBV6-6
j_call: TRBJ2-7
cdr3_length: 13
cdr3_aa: ASSYRAGLRYEQY

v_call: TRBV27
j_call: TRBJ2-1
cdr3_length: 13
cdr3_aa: ASNRAGPSYNEQF

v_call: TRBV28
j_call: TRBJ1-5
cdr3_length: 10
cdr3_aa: ASRRPNQPQH

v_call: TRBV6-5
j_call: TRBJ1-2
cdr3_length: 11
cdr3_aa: ASSPTGLDGYT

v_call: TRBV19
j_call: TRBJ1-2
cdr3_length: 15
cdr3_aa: ASRRGQGASSNYGYT

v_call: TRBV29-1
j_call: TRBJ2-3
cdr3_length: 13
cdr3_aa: SVEEDWPFTDTQY

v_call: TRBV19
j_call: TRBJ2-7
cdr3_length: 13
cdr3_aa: ASSSDQAGGYEQY